The present TCR beta chain was sequenced within a study of CD8+CD57+ T cells in acquired aplastic anemia. Study-level information: Mean yield of DNA from sorted CD4+ and CD8+ cells was 2.5 to 4 ug.

About this clonotype: Its antigen is unknown.

Genomic DNA was employed as the template in profiling TCR beta VDJ and CDR3. Using its own MiXCR run on the reads, TCRdb lists one record per CDR3 protein. Of around 180,000 distinct CDR3 sequences listed, under 75% are singletons. The CDR3 loop spans 14 amino acids. CDR1 and CDR2 from the germline V gene are SGHNT and YYREEE (reference sequence). V lost 0 bases and J lost 5, with 6 bases in between. General study points: Overlap between patients and controls comprised almost 30 CD8+ CDR3 sequences. Significance was not reached for CD8+ Simpson's diversity between patients and controls.

The sequencing sample was made of sorted CD4+, CD8+, or CD8+CD57+ T cells (not recorded which) from PBMCs. The J gene is TRBJ1-6, the V gene TRBV5-4; D gene uncertain. This sequence was found in a human donor in good health. The CDR3 reads CASSLDGHNSPLHF. CDR3 nucleotide sequence: TGTGCCAGCAGCTTGGATGGTCATAATTCACCCCTCCACTTT.